What follows describes a single T cell receptor beta chain. The data were taken from a study of blood T cells in healthy people across ages. Per individual sample, total RNA of at least 6 micrograms was extracted. The use of a sample-barcoded 5' primer and a J-beta primer mix characterized a second PCR of roughly 7 to 12 cycles. TCRdb re-analysed the 5' RACE reads in MiXCR, keeping a single row per CDR3 protein. In the table there are about 1.4 million distinct CDR3 sequences, approximately 63% of which are singletons. CDR1 and CDR2 (germline): SGHTA, FQGNSA. With 2 bases removed from V and 0 bases from J, the gap between germline ends came to 7 bases. CDR3 length: 15 residues.

The material sequenced was blood. The TCR was taken from a man in his late teens or twenties in good health. The rearrangement links TRBV7-2 to TRBJ2-2; D gene ambiguous. CDR3 amino acids: CASSLQRTNTGELFF. CDR3 coding DNA: TGTGCCAGCAGCTTACAGCGCACGAACACCGGGGAGCTGTTTTTT.